These 28 T cell receptor beta chains were sequenced from one sample in a study of cytomegalovirus exposure and HLA in healthy donors. This PCR relied on a set of 60 Vbeta primers and 13 Jbeta primers. The repertoire was sequenced with immunoSEQ multiplex PCR; TCRdb's copy has only in-frame clones and lacks some. The sample totals fewer than 95,000 clones; its top ten clones hold over 4%. The sequenced sample was PBMCs. All receptors come from a woman aged 40 to 50 in good health and CMV-seropositive.

This CDR3 reads CASSSGGAGDQPQHF. CDR3 coding DNA: TGCGCCAGCAGCTCCGGGGGGGCAGGGGATCAGCCCCAGCATTTT. The chain recombines TRBV5-1 with TRBJ1-5; D is perhaps TRBD1 (6 bases). Trimming stripped 3 bases from V and 5 bases from J, with 15 bases between. Germline CDR1 is SGHRS and CDR2 is YFSETQ. The CDR3 extends over 15 amino acids.

This chain uses TRBV7-3 with TRBJ2-1; TRBD2 matches at 11 bases. Germline V lookup: CDR1 SGHTA, CDR2 FQGTGA. With 0 bases clipped from V and 3 bases from J, the junction kept 1 base outside the gene matches. CDR3 size: 16 residues. The CDR3 loop reads CASSLTGTSGYNEQFF. DNA of the CDR3: TGTGCCAGCAGCTTAACAGGGACTAGCGGCTACAATGAGCAGTTCTTC.

The rearrangement uses TRBV9 and TRBJ2-3; 9 bases are shared with TRBD2. This CDR3 contains 17 residues. V shed 3 bases, J shed 0 bases, and the junction held 8 bases outside the gene matches. Germline V gives CDR1 SGDLS, CDR2 YYNGEE. Here the CDR3 reads CASSGLSSGGSTDTQYF. The DNA of the CDR3 is TGTGCCAGCAGCGGGCTTAGTAGCGGGGGTAGCACAGATACGCAGTATTTT.

V is TRBV7-9 and J is TRBJ2-2, with D perhaps TRBD2 (6 bases). Per germline, CDR1 SEHNR and CDR2 FQNEAQ (reference sequence). This CDR3 region has 16 residues. V lost 3 bases to trimming and J lost 0 bases, with 11 bases between them. CDR3 bases: TGTGCCAGCAGCTTCCGAGGAGGGCCGAACACCGGGGAGCTGTTTTTT. Protein: CASSFRGGPNTGELFF. The full variable domain, with the rest looked up from reference TRBV7-9 and TRBJ2-2, is DTGVSQNPRHKITKRGQNVTFRCDPISEHNRLYWYRQTLGQGPEFLTYFQNEAQLEKSRLLSDRFSAERPKGSFSTLEIQRTEQGDSAMYLCASSFRGGPNTGELFFGEGSRLTVL.

This chain joins TRBV19 and TRBJ2-5; a weak D match, TRBD2 (6 bases). The assigned J gene may be wrong: the sequence end matches TRBJ2-7 better. The CDR3 is made up of 14 amino acids. Germline V gene sequence: CDR1 LNHDA, CDR2 SQIVND (reference sequence). The CDR3 loop reads CASSGWDFPYEQYF. In DNA form, the CDR3 reads TGTGCCAGTAGTGGGTGGGACTTCCCCTACGAGCAGTACTTC.

V is TRBV21-1 and J is TRBJ2-1; the table's TRBD2 call for D was not verified on the DNA. TRBV21-1 is a pseudogene locus. CDR3 length equals 18 residues. The CDR3: CASVDTSGTPDDHNEQFF. CDR3 bases: TGTGCCAGCGTTGACACTAGCGGGACCCCTGACGACCACAATGAGCAGTTCTTC.

The chain has TRBV27 and TRBJ1-6; D ambiguous. The CDR3 sequence is 12 residues long. The germline V gene encodes CDR1 MNHEY and CDR2 SMNVEV (reference sequence). V lost 7 bases and J lost 6, with 7 bases in between. The DNA of the CDR3 is TGTGCCAGCACCCATCCTAATTCACCCCTCCACTTT. This sequence encodes CASTHPNSPLHF.

The chain uses TRBV6-1 and TRBJ2-3; 13 bases agree with TRBD2. Germline assignment: CDR1 MNHNS and CDR2 SASEGT. V trimming: 2 bases; J trimming: 5 bases; junction bases outside the gene matches: 7. The CDR3 spans 17 residues. The CDR3 sequence: CASSESWTSGGLDTQYF. As DNA, the CDR3 is TGTGCCAGCAGTGAAAGCTGGACTAGCGGGGGATTAGATACGCAGTATTTT.

The chain is built from TRBV15 and TRBJ2-5; D not certain. The J call is doubtful: the DNA matches TRBJ2-7 better. In germline, CDR1 is LNHNV, CDR2 YYDKDF (reference sequence). CDR3 length: 13 residues. The CDR3 DNA sequence: TGTGCCACCAGCAGAGTAGATGCCTACGAGCAGTACTTC. Translation gives CATSRVDAYEQYF.

V usage is TRBV19 and J usage is TRBJ2-5, with unresolved D. CDR1 is LNHDA, CDR2 SQIVND, per germline (reference sequence). Trimming cost V 1 base and J 4 bases, with 10 bases left between them. This CDR3 has 14 amino acids. CDR3 coding DNA: TGTGCCAGTAGTATAGGGTCCACCAGAGAGACCCAGTACTTC. It yields the protein CASSIGSTRETQYF.

The rearrangement links TRBV6-5 to TRBJ2-6, with D perhaps matching TRBD1 (6 bases). This CDR3 is 15 amino acids long. CDR1 and CDR2 (germline): MNHEY, SVGAGI. V was cut by 6 bases and J by 4 bases, with 13 bases left in between. This CDR3 is CASRKLGAGANVLTF. The CDR3 nucleotides are TGTGCCAGCAGAAAATTGGGGGCCGGGGCCAACGTCCTGACTTTC.

The chain couples TRBV6-4 to TRBJ2-1; 9 bases map to TRBD2. Germline CDR1 MRHNA, CDR2 SNTAGT. The CDR3 consists of 18 residues. J gave up 1 base and V 2 bases, and 9 bases lay outside the gene matches. The DNA for the CDR3 is TGTGCCAGCAGTGACGGGGCGGGAGGGCCGGGATCCTACAATGAGCAGTTCTTC. Translating gives CASSDGAGGPGSYNEQFF.

V is TRBV4-2 and J is TRBJ2-2; maybe TRBD2 (6 bases). There are 17 residues in the CDR3. Trimming cost V 2 bases and J 1 base, with 14 bases left between them. Germline CDR1 and CDR2: LGHNA and YNFKEQ. The CDR3 here is CASSQFPHGGNTGELFF. The CDR3 DNA sequence: TGTGCCAGCAGCCAATTCCCCCACGGGGGGAACACCGGGGAGCTGTTTTTT.

The J gene is TRBJ1-3, the V gene TRBV28; D gene unclear. Germline V gene data show CDR1 as MDHEN and CDR2 as SYDVKM. This CDR3 is 12 amino acids long. V gave up 7 bases and J gave up 5 bases, with 9 bases separating them. This CDR3 reads CASINGRNTIYF. DNA of the CDR3: TGTGCCAGCATCAACGGTCGAAACACCATATATTTT.

The CDR3 loop is CASSQAAGGAGGGELFF. The CDR3 nucleotides are TGCGCCAGCAGCCAAGCGGCCGGGGGGGCTGGGGGCGGGGAGCTGTTTTTT. The V gene is TRBV4-3, the J gene TRBJ2-2; the match to TRBD2 covers 8 bases. The CDR3 has 17 residues. Germline lookup yields CDR1 LGHNA and CDR2 YSLEER. Unmatched junction bases numbered 11, after V lost 1 base and J lost 7 bases.

V usage is TRBV9 and J usage is TRBJ2-3, with TRBD1 identical over 8 bases. This CDR3 is 18 amino acids long. Per the germline V gene, CDR1 is SGDLS and CDR2 is YYNGEE. Trimming took 4 bases from V and 0 from J; bases not matched to a gene: 13. DNA of the CDR3: TGTGCCAGCAGCCCGCGGGACAGGCCCTGGCTAAGCACAGATACGCAGTATTTT. Protein sequence: CASSPRDRPWLSTDTQYF.

The chain recombines TRBV19 with TRBJ1-2; possible D gene TRBD1, 6 bases. The V end was cut by 0 bases, the J end by 8 bases, with 22 bases between. Germline V gene lookup returns CDR1 LNHDA and CDR2 SQIVND (reference sequence). The CDR3 consists of 17 residues. In DNA, the CDR3 is TGTGCCAGTAGTATAGATCTTCCGACAGGTGGAGCGGGGGGCTACACCTTC. Residues: CASSIDLPTGGAGGYTF.

The chain is built from TRBV19 and TRBJ2-7; D possibly corresponds to TRBD1 (5 bases). CDR1 is LNHDA and CDR2 is SQIVND in the germline V gene (reference sequence). The CDR3 sequence is 14 residues long. V was clipped by 2 bases and J by 0 bases, with 8 bases between them. The CDR3 sequence: CASSITGSSYEQYF. The DNA for the CDR3 is TGTGCCAGTAGTATAACAGGTAGCTCCTACGAGCAGTACTTC.

This rearrangement joins TRBV27 to TRBJ2-2; TRBD2 agrees at 8 bases. The V segment lost 4 bases and the J segment 3 bases; nucleotides outside the gene matches: 10. Per germline, CDR1 MNHEY and CDR2 SMNVEV (reference sequence). This CDR3 comprises 17 residues. The CDR3 DNA is TGTGCCAGCAGTTCTCCCCACGGGAGGGTGGACACCGGGGAGCTGTTTTTT. Encoded protein: CASSSPHGRVDTGELFF.

V gene TRBV28 combines with J gene TRBJ2-5; D possibly corresponds to TRBD2 (6 bases). The V gene lost 5 bases and the J gene lost 3 bases, with 13 bases spanning the gap. CDR1 MDHEN and CDR2 SYDVKM come from the germline V gene. This CDR3 region has 14 residues. The CDR3: CASSHRTGEETQYF. The CDR3 region has the DNA TGTGCCAGCAGTCATCGGACGGGAGAAGAGACCCAGTACTTC.

The genes are TRBV7-8 and TRBJ1-1, with D hard to call. The CDR3 is 14 amino acids. V was clipped by 2 bases and J by 0 bases, with 7 bases between them. Germline V gene lookup returns CDR1 SGHVS and CDR2 FQNEAQ. Here the CDR3 reads CASSLRVLNTEAFF. As DNA, the CDR3 is TGTGCCAGCAGCTTACGGGTTTTGAACACTGAAGCTTTCTTT. Drawing the rest from reference TRBV7-8 and TRBJ1-1, the complete variable domain is GAGVSQSPRYKVAKRGQDVALRCDPISGHVSLFWYQQALGQGPEFLTYFQNEAQLDKSGLPSDRFFAERPEGSVSTLKIQRTQQEDSAVYLCASSLRVLNTEAFFGQGTRLTVV.

This sequence joins TRBV28 and TRBJ1-2; D not resolved. Trimming took 2 bases from V and 8 from J, leaving 15 bases between them. Germline assignment: CDR1 MDHEN and CDR2 SYDVKM. This CDR3 is built from 14 residues. The chain's CDR3 is CASSLGGLLGGYTF. CDR3 DNA: TGTGCCAGCAGTTTAGGAGGGCTCCTGGGAGGCTACACCTTC.

The chain is built from TRBV7-8 and TRBJ2-3, with D unresolved. The CDR3 length is 18 residues. Germline V gene sequence: CDR1 SGHVS, CDR2 FQNEAQ. Trimming removed 1 base at V and 2 bases at J, with 19 bases between. CDR3 region: CASSLEPLWQLSTDTQYF. The CDR3 DNA is TGTGCCAGCAGCTTAGAGCCGCTCTGGCAACTATCCACAGATACGCAGTATTTT.

The chain combines TRBV18 with TRBJ2-5; no clear D gene. With 1 base removed from V and 4 bases from J, the gap between germline ends came to 16 bases. The CDR3 consists of 16 residues. CDR1 KGHSH and CDR2 LQKENI come from the germline V gene. The CDR3: CASSPLQIERSETQYF. The CDR3 DNA reads TGTGCCAGCTCACCACTTCAAATCGAGAGGTCAGAGACCCAGTACTTC.

V is TRBV7-2 and J is TRBJ2-7, with a possible D match to TRBD1 (8 bases). This CDR3 has 13 residues. Germline V CDR1 and CDR2: SGHTA, FQGNSA. The V end lost 5 bases, the J end lost 9 bases, and 17 bases lay between the germline ends. Here the CDR3 reads CASSVLQGEGQYF. CDR3 DNA: TGTGCCAGCAGCGTCCTACAGGGGGAGGGGCAGTACTTC.

The V and J genes are TRBV5-6 and TRBJ2-1; 7 bases map to TRBD1. CDR1 and CDR2 (germline): SGHDT, YYEEEE. V shed 2 bases, J shed 7 bases, and the junction held 3 bases outside the gene matches. This CDR3 comprises 13 residues. Written as DNA, the CDR3 is TGTGCCAGCAGCTTACCACAGGGGAATGAGCAGTTCTTC. Protein product: CASSLPQGNEQFF. The full variable domain, completed using reference TRBV5-6 and TRBJ2-1, is DAGVTQSPTHLIKTRGQQVTLRCSPKSGHDTVSWYQQALGQGPQFIFQYYEEEERQRGNFPDRFSGHQFPNYSSELNVNALLLGDSALYLCASSLPQGNEQFFGPGTRLTVL.

The chain uses TRBV19 and TRBJ2-7; D is ambiguous. Per the germline V gene, CDR1 is LNHDA and CDR2 is SQIVND (reference sequence). The germline V and J ends were trimmed by 3 bases and 0 bases, with 12 bases remaining between them. The CDR3 spans 15 residues. The CDR3 bases are TGTGCCAGTAGTATTCACCAGGCCAACTCCTACGAGCAGTACTTC. Translation: CASSIHQANSYEQYF.

This chain uses TRBV27 with TRBJ2-1; D may be TRBD2 (5 bases). In germline, CDR1 is MNHEY, CDR2 SMNVEV (reference sequence). The CDR3 has 16 amino acids. V lost 3 bases, J lost 9 bases, and 21 bases lay in between. In DNA form, the CDR3 reads TGTGCCAGCAGTTTGGCGGCCACCAGAGGAGCGGCTGAGCAGTTCTTC. As protein: CASSLAATRGAAEQFF.